This T cell receptor (beta chain) appears in the sequencing data of a study of cytomegalovirus exposure and HLA in healthy donors. Findings and limits, study-wide: It was likely that a cluster of highly shared sequence variants was a sequencing artifact. In a later analysis, V- and J-gene trimming of beta chains associated with a DCLRE1C missense variant, replicated independently. It was reported in a later analysis that an Asian-associated ancestry cluster showed fewer N-insertions than the 666-donor mean. Earlier analysis yielded a pattern in which most TCR beta V segments were productive about 87% or about 30% of the time.

Researchers ran the PCR with 60 Vbeta and 13 Jbeta primers. The assay was immunoSEQ multiplex PCR, and TCRdb's table has in-frame clones only and misses some. This table holds about 140,000 clones, roughly 77% found once. Points on this clone: What it binds is not known.

This sequence originates from a man in his thirties or forties in good health. Sequencing used PBMCs.

The CDR3 region is CASSDLSSGNTIYF. CDR3 sequence (DNA): TGTGCCAGCAGCGACTTGAGCTCTGGAAACACCATATATTTT. The chain links TRBV6-5 to TRBJ1-3; D gene uncertain. This CDR3 is 14 amino acids long. Germline CDR1 reads MNHEY; CDR2 reads SVGAGI. V was shortened by 6 bases and J by 0 bases, with 9 bases between the two germline ends.